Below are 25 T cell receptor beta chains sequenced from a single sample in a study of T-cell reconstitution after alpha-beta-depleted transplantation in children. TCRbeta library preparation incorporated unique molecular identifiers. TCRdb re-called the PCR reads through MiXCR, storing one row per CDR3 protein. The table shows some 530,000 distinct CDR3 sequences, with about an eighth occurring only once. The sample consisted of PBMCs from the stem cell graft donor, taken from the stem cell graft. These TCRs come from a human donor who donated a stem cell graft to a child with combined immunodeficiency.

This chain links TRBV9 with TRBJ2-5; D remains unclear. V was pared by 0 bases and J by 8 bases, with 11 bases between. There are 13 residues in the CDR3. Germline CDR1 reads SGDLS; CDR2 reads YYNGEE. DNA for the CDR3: TGTGCCAGCAGCGTAGTTTGCTGGGCTACCCAGTACTTC. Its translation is CASSVVCWATQYF.

CDR3 DNA sequence: TGTGCCACCAGTGACTCGGGACTAGCGGGCTACAATGAGCAGTTCTTC. The encoded protein is CATSDSGLAGYNEQFF. The chain joins TRBV24-1 to TRBJ2-1; 12 positions match TRBD2. The CDR3 covers 16 residues. The J segment lost 3 bases and the V segment lost 4 bases, leaving 3 bases of the junction unmatched. Per germline, CDR1 KGHDR and CDR2 SFDVKD.

The chain's CDR3 is CASSQRDRSNTEAFF. The CDR3 nucleotides are TGTGCCAGCAGCCAGAGGGACAGGTCGAACACTGAAGCTTTCTTT. This rearrangement joins TRBV3-1 to TRBJ1-1; 8 bases are shared with TRBD1. The CDR3 covers 15 residues. J was trimmed by 1 base and V by 3 bases; bases with no gene match: 4. Germline V gene data show CDR1 as LGHDT and CDR2 as YNNKEL (reference sequence).

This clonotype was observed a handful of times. Here the CDR3 DNA reads TGTGCCAGCTCACCAGGGGACACTTCACCCCTCCACTTT. It codes for CASSPGDTSPLHF. The J gene is TRBJ1-6, the V gene TRBV18, with a tentative D call TRBD1 (6 bases). V was shortened by 2 bases and J by 9 bases, with 8 bases between the two germline ends. Looked up from germline, CDR1 is KGHSH and CDR2 is LQKENI. CDR3 length: 13 amino acids.

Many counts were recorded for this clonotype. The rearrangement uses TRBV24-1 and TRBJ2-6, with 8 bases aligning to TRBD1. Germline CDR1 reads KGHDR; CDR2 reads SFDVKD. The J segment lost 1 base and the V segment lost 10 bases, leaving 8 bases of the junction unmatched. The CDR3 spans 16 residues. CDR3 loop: CATAGTGSSGANVLTF. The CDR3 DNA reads TGTGCCACTGCCGGGACAGGTTCTTCTGGGGCCAACGTCCTGACTTTC.

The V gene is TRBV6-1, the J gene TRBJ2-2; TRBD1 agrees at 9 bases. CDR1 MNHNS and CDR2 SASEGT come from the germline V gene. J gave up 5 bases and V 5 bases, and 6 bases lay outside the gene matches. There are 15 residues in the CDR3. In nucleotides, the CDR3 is TGTGCCAGCAGTCCCTGGACAGGGGAAACCGGGGAGCTGTTTTTT. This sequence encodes CASSPWTGETGELFF.

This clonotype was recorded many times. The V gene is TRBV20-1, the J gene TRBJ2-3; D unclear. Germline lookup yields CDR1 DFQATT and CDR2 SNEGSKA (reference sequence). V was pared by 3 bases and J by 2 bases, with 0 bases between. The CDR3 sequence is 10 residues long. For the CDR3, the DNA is TGCAGTGCTAGCACAGATACGCAGTATTTT. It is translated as CSASTDTQYF.

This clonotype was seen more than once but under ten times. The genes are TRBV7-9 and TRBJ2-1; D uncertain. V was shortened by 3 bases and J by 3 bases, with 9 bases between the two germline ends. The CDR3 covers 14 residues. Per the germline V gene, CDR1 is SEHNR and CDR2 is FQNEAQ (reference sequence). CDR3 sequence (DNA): TGTGCCAGCAGCTTGGATTTACTCTACAATGAGCAGTTCTTC. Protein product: CASSLDLLYNEQFF.

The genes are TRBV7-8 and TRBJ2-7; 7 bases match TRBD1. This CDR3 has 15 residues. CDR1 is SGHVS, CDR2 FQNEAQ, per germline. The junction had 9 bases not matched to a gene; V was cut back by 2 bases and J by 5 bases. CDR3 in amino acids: CASSLRRQGVNEQYF. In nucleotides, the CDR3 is TGTGCCAGCAGCTTAAGGAGGCAGGGGGTAAACGAGCAGTACTTC.

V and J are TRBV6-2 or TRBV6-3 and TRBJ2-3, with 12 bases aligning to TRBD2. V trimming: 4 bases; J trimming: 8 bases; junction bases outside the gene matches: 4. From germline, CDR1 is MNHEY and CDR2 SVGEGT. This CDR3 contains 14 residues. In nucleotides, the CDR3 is TGTGCCAGCAGTTCTAGCGGGGGGGGGGCTACGCAGTATTTT. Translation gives CASSSSGGGATQYF.

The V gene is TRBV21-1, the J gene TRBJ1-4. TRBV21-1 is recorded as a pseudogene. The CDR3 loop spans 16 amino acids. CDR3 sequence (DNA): TGTGCCACTCCTAAGACCCTTCAGGCAACTAATGAAAAACTGTTTTTT. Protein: CATPKTLQATNEKLFF.

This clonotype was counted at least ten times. CDR3 residues: CSVSGAAPDPYEQYF. The CDR3 DNA reads TGCAGTGTTTCTGGAGCGGCCCCCGACCCCTACGAGCAGTACTTC. The V call is TRBV20-1, the J call TRBJ2-7, with a tentative D call TRBD2 (5 bases). CDR3 length: 15 amino acids. Between the trimmed V and J ends, which lost 7 bases and 2 bases, there was a span of 21 bases. Germline CDR1 reads DFQATT; CDR2 reads SNEGSKA (reference sequence).

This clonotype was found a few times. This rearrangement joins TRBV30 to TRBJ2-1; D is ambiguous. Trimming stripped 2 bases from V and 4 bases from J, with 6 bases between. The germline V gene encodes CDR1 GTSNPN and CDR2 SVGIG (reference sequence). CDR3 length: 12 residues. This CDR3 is CAWSTNYNEQFF. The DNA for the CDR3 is TGTGCCTGGAGTACTAATTACAATGAGCAGTTCTTC.

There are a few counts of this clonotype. The CDR3 region is CATSDLLQGAPGANVLTF. The CDR3 DNA follows: TGTGCCACCAGTGATTTACTCCAGGGGGCGCCTGGGGCCAACGTCCTGACTTTC. V usage is TRBV24-1 and J usage is TRBJ2-6; TRBD1 aligns across 8 bases. Unmatched junction bases numbered 6, after V lost 1 base and J lost 2 bases. The CDR3 spans 18 residues. The germline V gene encodes CDR1 KGHDR and CDR2 SFDVKD.

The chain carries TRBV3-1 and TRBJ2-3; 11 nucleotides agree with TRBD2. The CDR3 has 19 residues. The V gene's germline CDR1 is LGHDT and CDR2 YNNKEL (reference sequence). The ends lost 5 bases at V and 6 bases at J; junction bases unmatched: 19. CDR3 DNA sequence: TGTGCCAGCAGCAGACGGACTAGCGGGCAAACCGTTCCGGGTGATACGCAGTATTTT. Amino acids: CASSRRTSGQTVPGDTQYF.

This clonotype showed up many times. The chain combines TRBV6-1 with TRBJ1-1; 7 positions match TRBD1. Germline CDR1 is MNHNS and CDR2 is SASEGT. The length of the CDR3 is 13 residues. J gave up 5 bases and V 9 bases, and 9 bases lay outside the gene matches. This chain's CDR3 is CASRTGLGTEAFF. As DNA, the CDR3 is TGTGCCAGTAGGACAGGATTGGGGACTGAAGCTTTCTTT.

CDR3 bases: TGTGCCAGCAGCTGGGAACTAGCGGTTGGGCCCGGGGAGCTGTTTTTT. It encodes CASSWELAVGPGELFF. The genes are TRBV7-2 and TRBJ2-2, with 8 bases aligning to TRBD2. The ends lost 4 bases at V and 6 bases at J; junction bases unmatched: 10. CDR3 size: 16 residues. Germline-derived CDR1 and CDR2 are SGHTA and FQGNSA.

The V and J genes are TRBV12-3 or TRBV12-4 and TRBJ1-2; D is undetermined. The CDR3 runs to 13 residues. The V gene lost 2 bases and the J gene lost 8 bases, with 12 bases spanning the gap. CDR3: CASSLLTSLGYTF. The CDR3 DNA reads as TGTGCCAGCAGTTTATTGACGTCCTTGGGCTACACCTTC.

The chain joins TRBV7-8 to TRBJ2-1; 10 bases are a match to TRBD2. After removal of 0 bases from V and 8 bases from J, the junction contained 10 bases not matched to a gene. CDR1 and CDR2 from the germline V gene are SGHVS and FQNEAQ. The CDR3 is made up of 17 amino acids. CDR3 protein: CASSLAKTSGMGYEQFF. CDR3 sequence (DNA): TGTGCCAGCAGCTTAGCCAAAACTAGCGGGATGGGGTATGAGCAGTTCTTC.

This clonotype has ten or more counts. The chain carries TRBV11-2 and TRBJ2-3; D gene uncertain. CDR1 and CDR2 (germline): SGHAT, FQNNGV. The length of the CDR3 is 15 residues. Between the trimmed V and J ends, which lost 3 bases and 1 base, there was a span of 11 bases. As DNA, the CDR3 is TGTGCCAGCAGCTTCGGTTTTTCTGGCACAGATACGCAGTATTTT. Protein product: CASSFGFSGTDTQYF.

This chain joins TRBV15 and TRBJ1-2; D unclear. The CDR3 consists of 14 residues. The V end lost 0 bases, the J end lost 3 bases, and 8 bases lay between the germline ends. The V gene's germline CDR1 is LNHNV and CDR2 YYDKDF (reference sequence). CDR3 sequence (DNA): TGTGCCACCAGCAGAGATCCCGGGCACTATGGCTACACCTTC. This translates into CATSRDPGHYGYTF.

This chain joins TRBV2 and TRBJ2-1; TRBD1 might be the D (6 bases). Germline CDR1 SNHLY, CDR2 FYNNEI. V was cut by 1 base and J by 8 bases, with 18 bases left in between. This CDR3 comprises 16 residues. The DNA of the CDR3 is TGTGCCAGCAGTGAAGAATTAGACAGGTCCGGAGATGAGCAGTTCTTC. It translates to CASSEELDRSGDEQFF. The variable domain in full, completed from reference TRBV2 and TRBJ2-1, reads EPEVTQTPSHQVTQMGQEVILRCVPISNHLYFYWYRQILGQKVEFLVSFYNNEISEKSEIFDDQFSVERPDGSNFTLKIRSTKLEDSAMYFCASSEELDRSGDEQFFGPGTRLTVL.

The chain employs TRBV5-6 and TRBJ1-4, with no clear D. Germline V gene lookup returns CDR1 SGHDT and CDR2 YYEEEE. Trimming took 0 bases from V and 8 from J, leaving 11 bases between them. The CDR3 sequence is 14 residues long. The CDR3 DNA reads TGTGCCAGCAGCTTGGTTTCCCGAGGGGAAAAACTGTTTTTT. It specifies CASSLVSRGEKLFF.

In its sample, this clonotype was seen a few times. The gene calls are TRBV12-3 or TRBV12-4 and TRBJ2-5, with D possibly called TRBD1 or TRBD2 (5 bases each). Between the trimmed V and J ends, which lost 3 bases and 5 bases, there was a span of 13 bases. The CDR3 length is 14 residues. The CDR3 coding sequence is TGTGCCAGCAGTTTTTCGCAGGGACGGGAGACCCAGTACTTC. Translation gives CASSFSQGRETQYF.

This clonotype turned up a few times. CDR3 amino acids: CASSEDRGWYGYTF. DNA of the CDR3: TGTGCCAGCAGCGAAGACAGGGGTTGGTATGGCTACACCTTC. The rearrangement links TRBV7-9 to TRBJ1-2; 8 nucleotides align to TRBD1. The CDR3 runs 14 residues. Germline loops: CDR1 SEHNR, CDR2 FQNEAQ (reference sequence). J gave up 5 bases and V 5 bases, and 7 bases lay outside the gene matches.